This record covers a single T cell receptor beta chain. Its antigen is unknown. This entry belongs to a study of T cell responses to AZD1222 COVID-19 vaccine. Study-wide findings and caveats: Breadth and depth of Spike-specific TCRs rose after two AZD1222 doses. As reported, nearly half of all spike-specific TCRs target variant regions that are unmutated.

Recipients boosted at about 4 weeks or about 12 weeks are pooled. Produced via immunoSEQ multiplex PCR; TCRdb's table is partial and in-frame only. The table has approximately 110,000 clones, about 90% seen once. This CDR3 is 11 amino acids long. Trimming pared 8 bases from V and 0 bases from J, leaving 5 bases between. The sequence came from an adult who received the AZD1222 COVID-19 vaccine. The chain couples TRBV12-3 or TRBV12-4 to TRBJ2-7; D gene unclear. Sample: peripheral blood, taken 28 days after the second AZD1222 dose. CDR3 coding DNA: TGTGCCAGCTTGGGCTCCTACGAGCAGTACTTC. Its protein is CASLGSYEQYF.